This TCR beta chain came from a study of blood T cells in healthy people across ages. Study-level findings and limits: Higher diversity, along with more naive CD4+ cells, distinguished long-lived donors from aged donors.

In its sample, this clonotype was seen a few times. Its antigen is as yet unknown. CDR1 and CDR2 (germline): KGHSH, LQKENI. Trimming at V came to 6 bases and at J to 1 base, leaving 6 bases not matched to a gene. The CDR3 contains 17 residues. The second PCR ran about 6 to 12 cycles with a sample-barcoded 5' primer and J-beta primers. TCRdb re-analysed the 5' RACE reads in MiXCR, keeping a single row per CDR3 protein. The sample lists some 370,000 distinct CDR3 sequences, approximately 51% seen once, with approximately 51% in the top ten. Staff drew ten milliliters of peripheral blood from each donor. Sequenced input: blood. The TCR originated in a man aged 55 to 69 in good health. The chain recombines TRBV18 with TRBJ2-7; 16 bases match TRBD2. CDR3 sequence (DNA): TGTGCCAGCTCCCCCGGGACTAGCGGGAGGGCGTCCTACGAGCAGTACTTC. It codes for CASSPGTSGRASYEQYF.